What follows is one T cell receptor beta chain and its context. Its antigen is unknown. Trimming stripped 2 bases from V and 1 base from J, with 9 bases between. The CDR3 length is 13 residues. CDR1 GTSNPN and CDR2 SVGIG come from the germline V gene (reference sequence). A second about 6 to 12 cycle PCR used barcoded and J-beta primers. Tagging of each cDNA molecule was performed by a template-switch adaptor with 12 random nucleotides. TCRdb processed the 5' RACE reads anew with MiXCR; each CDR3 protein has one entry. Of fewer than 900,000 distinct CDR3 sequences listed, around 40% are singletons. The sample comes from a study of blood T cells in healthy people across ages. Study at large: About one barcoded beta molecule was captured per two T cells (by template switching).

Per sample, extraction of total RNA gave at least 6 micrograms in every case. General study results and limits: Per-million-T-cell TCR beta diversity fell roughly linearly with age.

The material sequenced was blood. The clonotype was recovered from a woman between 55 and 75 years old in good health. This chain joins TRBV30 and TRBJ2-7; no clear D gene. The CDR3 loop is CAWSRKASYEQYF. The CDR3 region has the DNA TGTGCCTGGAGTAGGAAGGCATCCTACGAGCAGTACTTC.